The 18 T cell receptor beta chains listed next were all sequenced from one sample in a study of CXCR3-negative and CXCR3-positive naive CD8 T cells. Study-level points and caveats: CXCR3-positive naive cells had TRB CDR3s that were more hydrophobic than CXCR3-negative naive cells had.

These TCRs are of unknown antigen specificity. Each TRB cDNA library was prepared by 5' RACE (with UMI labels). Following a re-call of the 5' RACE reads, TCRdb has one entry per CDR3 protein and lacks DNA. The table lists under 110,000 distinct CDR3 sequences, with 0.38% in the top ten. Specimen: naive CXCR3+ CD8+ T cells from blood. Regarding subset: CD45RO-CCR7+CD27+CD95- naive CD8+ T cells expressing CXCR3 (TNR3+). These TCRs come from a human donor in good health. Some clones in this sample may be carry-over from other donors' samples.

The chain joins TRBV29-1 to TRBJ2-2; the TCRdb D gene call, TRBD1, has no DNA to confirm it. Germline CDR1 SQVTM, CDR2 ANQGSEA. The CDR3 spans 15 residues. CDR3 protein: CSVDPTGTGSGELFF.

This chain uses TRBV10-3 with TRBJ2-1; TCRdb's assignment of TRBD1 cannot be checked, as there is no DNA. CDR1 and CDR2 (germline): ENHRY, SYGVKD. The CDR3 has 13 amino acids. The CDR3 protein is CAISGEQGNEQFF.

The chain couples TRBV20-1 to TRBJ2-3. Germline lookup yields CDR1 DFQATT and CDR2 SNEGSKA (reference sequence). This CDR3 has 14 residues. CDR3 sequence reads: CSARNVDSTDTQYF.

This chain connects TRBV5-5 to TRBJ2-1; TCRdb calls TRBD1, which cannot be checked without DNA. This CDR3 spans 16 amino acids. Germline V gene data show CDR1 as SGHKS and CDR2 as YYEKEE (reference sequence). The CDR3: CASKKGQDLSYNEQFF.

J is TRBJ1-1 and V is TRBV19. Germline CDR1 and CDR2: LNHDA and SQIVND (reference sequence). The CDR3 has 16 amino acids. CDR3 protein: CASSINQELMNTEAFF.

The chain links TRBV11-3 to TRBJ2-7; the TRBD2 assignment by TCRdb is unverifiable without DNA. This CDR3 has 12 residues. Germline loops: CDR1 SGHNT, CDR2 YENEEA. The CDR3 sequence: CASSSGGNEQYF.

The chain recombines TRBV7-9 with TRBJ2-3; TCRdb's D call, TRBD2, is unchecked because there is no DNA. Germline assignment: CDR1 SEHNR and CDR2 FQNEAQ (reference sequence). The CDR3 has 15 amino acids. The CDR3 protein is CASRISLGGVDTQYF.

The chain carries TRBV11-2 and TRBJ2-3; without DNA, the TCRdb call of TRBD1 cannot be checked. The CDR3 totals 15 residues. Germline values: CDR1 SGHAT, CDR2 FQNNGV. CDR3 loop: CASSPGGGTPDTQYF.

The V and J genes are TRBV15 and TRBJ2-2; TCRdb reports TRBD1, a call that lacks DNA to check it against. Germline assignment: CDR1 LNHNV and CDR2 YYDKDF (reference sequence). This CDR3 is built from 18 residues. CDR3 in amino acids: CATSRAIGDRANTGELFF. Full variable domain (outside the CDR3, taken from reference TRBV15 and TRBJ2-2): DAMVIQNPRYQVTQFGKPVTLSCSQTLNHNVMYWYQQKSSQAPKLLFHYYDKDFNNEADTPDNFQSRRPNTSFCFLDIRSPGLGDTAMYLCATSRAIGDRANTGELFFGEGSRLTVL.

The chain carries TRBV7-3 and TRBJ2-3; without DNA, the TCRdb call of TRBD1 cannot be checked. CDR1 is SGHTA and CDR2 is FQGTGA in the germline V gene. CDR3 size: 15 residues. This chain's CDR3 is CASRASPAGTDTQYF. Full variable domain (rest looked up from reference TRBV7-3 and TRBJ2-3): GAGVSQTPSNKVTEKGKYVELRCDPISGHTALYWYRQSLGQGPEFLIYFQGTGAADDSGLPNDRFFAVRPEGSVSTLKIQRTERGDSAVYLCASRASPAGTDTQYFGPGTRLTVL.

The genes are TRBV7-2 and TRBJ2-7; TCRdb's assignment of TRBD1 cannot be checked, as there is no DNA. The CDR3 has 13 amino acids. Germline CDR1 reads SGHTA; CDR2 reads FQGNSA. The CDR3 is CASSPQGGYEQYF.

The V and J genes are TRBV7-6 and TRBJ1-2; the TCRdb D gene call, TRBD1, has no DNA to confirm it. The CDR3 consists of 14 residues. Germline values: CDR1 SGHVS, CDR2 FNYEAQ. The CDR3 region is CASSLSRVNYGYTF.

The chain combines TRBV20-1 with TRBJ2-7. Germline V gene sequence: CDR1 DFQATT, CDR2 SNEGSKA (reference sequence). This CDR3 has 14 residues. The CDR3 reads CSARDLIGSYEQYF.

The J gene is TRBJ1-2, the V gene TRBV6-1; without DNA, the TCRdb call of TRBD1 cannot be checked. CDR3 size: 13 residues. Looked up from germline, CDR1 is MNHNS and CDR2 is SASEGT. The CDR3 loop is CASRNDRASGYTF.

The rearrangement links TRBV12-3 or TRBV12-4 to TRBJ2-1. There are 15 residues in the CDR3. The CDR3 sequence: CASSFSGRSYNEQFF.

V usage is TRBV5-1 and J usage is TRBJ2-2. Per the germline V gene, CDR1 is SGHRS and CDR2 is YFSETQ. CDR3 size: 16 residues. The CDR3 spells CASSFGLDWSTGELFF.

The rearrangement joins TRBV15 to TRBJ2-3; the TCRdb call, TRBD1, lacks DNA for checking. This CDR3 is 15 amino acids long. Per germline, CDR1 LNHNV and CDR2 YYDKDF (reference sequence). This chain's CDR3 is CATSEGDRGVDTQYF.

The chain couples TRBV4-3 to TRBJ1-2. The CDR3 has 15 amino acids. Germline V gene sequence: CDR1 LGHNA, CDR2 YSLEER. The CDR3 here is CASRPDSTTNYGYTF.